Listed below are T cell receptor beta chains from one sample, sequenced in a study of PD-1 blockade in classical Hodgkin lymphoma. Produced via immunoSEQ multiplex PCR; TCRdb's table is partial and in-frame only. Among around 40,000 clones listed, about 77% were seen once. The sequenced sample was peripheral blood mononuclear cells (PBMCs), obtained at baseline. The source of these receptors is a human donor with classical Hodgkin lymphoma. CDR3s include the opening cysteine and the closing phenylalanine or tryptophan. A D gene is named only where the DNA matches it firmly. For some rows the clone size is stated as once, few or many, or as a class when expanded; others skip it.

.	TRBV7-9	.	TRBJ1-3	CASSLVDSSGNTIYF	TGTGCCAGCAGCTTAGTTGACAGCTCTGGAAACACCATATATTTT
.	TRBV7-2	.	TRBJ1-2	CASSLDWNGYTF	TGTGCCAGCAGCTTAGATTGGAATGGCTACACCTTC
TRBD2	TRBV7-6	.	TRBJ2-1	CASSSPSRLAGGSSYNEQFF	TGTGCCAGCAGCTCCCCCTCTAGGCTAGCGGGGGGTAGCTCCTACAATGAGCAGTTCTTC
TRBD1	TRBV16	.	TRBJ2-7	CASSPQGAPYEQYF	TGTGCCAGCAGCCCTCAGGGGGCCCCCTACGAGCAGTACTTC
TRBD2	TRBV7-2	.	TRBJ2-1	CASSPSLAGGPNEQFF	TGTGCCAGCAGCCCCTCCCTAGCGGGGGGGCCAAATGAGCAGTTCTTC
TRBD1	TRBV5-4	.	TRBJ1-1	CASSLGRDRVTEAFF	TGTGCCAGCAGCTTGGGGAGGGACAGGGTAACTGAAGCTTTCTTT
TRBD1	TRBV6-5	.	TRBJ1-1	CASTGQGLNTEAFF	TGTGCCAGCACCGGACAGGGGTTGAACACTGAAGCTTTCTTT
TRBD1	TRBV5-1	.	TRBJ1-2	CASGLGGQEDGYTF	TGCGCCAGCGGCTTGGGGGGACAGGAAGATGGCTACACCTTC
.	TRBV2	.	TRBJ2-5	CASRSPGEQETQYF	TGTGCCAGCCGGAGCCCGGGGGAACAAGAGACCCAGTACTTC
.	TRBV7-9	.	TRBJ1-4	CASSNRGANEKLFF	TGTGCCAGCAGCAACCGGGGGGCTAATGAAAAACTGTTTTTT
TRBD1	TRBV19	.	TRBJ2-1	CASSFGTGEVDEQFF	TGTGCCAGTAGTTTTGGGACAGGGGAGGTTGATGAGCAGTTCTTC
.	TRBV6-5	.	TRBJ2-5	CASSYSSLQETQYF	TGTGCCAGCAGTTACTCGAGTCTGCAAGAGACCCAGTACTTC
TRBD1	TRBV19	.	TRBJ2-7	CASSIFGTDSYEQYF	TGTGCCAGTAGTATCTTCGGGACAGACTCCTACGAGCAGTACTTC
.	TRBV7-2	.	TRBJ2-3	CASSLAQGEQYF	TGTGCCAGCAGCTTAGCGCAGGGAGAGCAGTATTTT
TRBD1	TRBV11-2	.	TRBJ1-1	CASSFDRGRMDTEAFF	TGTGCCAGCAGCTTCGACAGGGGGCGTATGGACACTGAAGCTTTCTTT
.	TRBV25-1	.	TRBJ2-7	CATRGFFRYEQYF	TGTGCCACCCGGGGTTTCTTTAGGTACGAGCAGTACTTC
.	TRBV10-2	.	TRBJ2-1	CASTDFDNEQFF	TGCGCCAGCACTGACTTCGACAATGAGCAGTTCTTC
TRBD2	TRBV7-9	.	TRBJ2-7	CASSLAGTSTYEQYF	TGTGCCAGCAGCTTAGCTGGGACTAGCACCTACGAGCAGTACTTC
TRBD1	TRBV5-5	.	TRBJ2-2	CASSFRQGAGELFF	TGTGCCAGCAGCTTCCGACAGGGAGCCGGGGAGCTGTTTTTT
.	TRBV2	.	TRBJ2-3	CASRETGTDTQYF	TGTGCCAGCAGGGAGACTGGCACAGATACGCAGTATTTT
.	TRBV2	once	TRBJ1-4	CASSEYRTNEKLFF	TGTGCCAGCAGTGAATACAGAACTAATGAAAAACTGTTTTTT
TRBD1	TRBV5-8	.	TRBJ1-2	CASSPGTGINYGYTF	TGTGCCAGCAGCCCAGGGACAGGGATTAACTATGGCTACACCTTC
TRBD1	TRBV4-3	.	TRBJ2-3	CASSQAQGGTDTQYF	TGCGCCAGCAGCCAAGCACAGGGGGGCACAGATACGCAGTATTTT
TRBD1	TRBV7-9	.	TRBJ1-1	CASEQGALRNTEAFF	TGTGCCAGCGAGCAGGGGGCCCTGCGGAACACTGAAGCTTTCTTT
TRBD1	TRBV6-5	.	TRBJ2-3	CASSQGARGTDTQYF	TGTGCCAGCAGTCAGGGGGCGCGGGGCACAGATACGCAGTATTTT
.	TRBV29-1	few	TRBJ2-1	CSVEGSGAEQFF	TGCAGCGTTGAAGGGTCAGGGGCTGAGCAGTTCTTC
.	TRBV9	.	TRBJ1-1	CASSPFSMNTEAFF	TGTGCCAGCAGCCCTTTTAGCATGAACACTGAAGCTTTCTTT
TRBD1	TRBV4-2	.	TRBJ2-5	CASSQGGGGGWTQYF	TGTGCCAGCAGCCAAGGAGGGGGCGGTGGTTGGACCCAGTACTTC
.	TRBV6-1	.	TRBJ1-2	CASSEIGPYGYTF	TGTGCCAGCAGTGAGATTGGTCCGTATGGCTACACCTTC
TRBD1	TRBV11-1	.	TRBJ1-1	CASSPLQGTEAFF	TGTGCCAGCAGCCCACTACAGGGGACTGAAGCTTTCTTT
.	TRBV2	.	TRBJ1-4	CASQGYNEKLFF	TGTGCCAGCCAGGGCTATAATGAAAAACTGTTTTTT
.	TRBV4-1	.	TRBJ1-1	CASSREGNTEAFF	TGCGCCAGCAGCCGAGAAGGGAACACTGAAGCTTTCTTT
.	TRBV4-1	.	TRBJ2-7	CASSHWPPRADDLTYEQYF	TGCGCCAGCAGCCATTGGCCACCCCGGGCCGACGACCTCACCTACGAGCAGTACTTC
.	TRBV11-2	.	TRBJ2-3	CASSLARQADTQYF	TGTGCCAGCAGCTTAGCCCGACAGGCAGATACGCAGTATTTT
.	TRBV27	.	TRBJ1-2	CASSYLGGGRGYTF	TGTGCCAGCAGTTACCTCGGCGGGGGGAGGGGCTACACCTTC
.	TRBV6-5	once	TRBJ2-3	CASREQWSTDTQYF	TGTGCCAGCAGAGAACAGTGGTCCACAGATACGCAGTATTTT
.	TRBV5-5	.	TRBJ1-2	CASSALQGGGGYTF	TGTGCCAGCAGCGCTTTACAGGGAGGGGGTGGCTACACCTTC
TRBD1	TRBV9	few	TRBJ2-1	CASSPRGYNEQFF	TGTGCCAGCAGCCCCAGGGGGTACAATGAGCAGTTCTTC
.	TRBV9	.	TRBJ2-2	CASSVGTSGELFF	TGTGCCAGCAGCGTAGGGACTTCCGGGGAGCTGTTTTTT
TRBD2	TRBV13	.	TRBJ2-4	CASSLLAGENIQYF	TGTGCCAGCAGCTTACTAGCGGGGGAGAACATTCAGTACTTC
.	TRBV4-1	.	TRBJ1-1	CASSQGLEAFF	TGCGCCAGCAGCCAAGGATTAGAAGCTTTCTTT
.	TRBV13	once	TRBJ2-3	CASSLGALDSTDTQYF	TGTGCCAGCAGCTTAGGCGCGCTGGACTCCACAGATACGCAGTATTTT
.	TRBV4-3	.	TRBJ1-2	CASSQETRVGYTF	TGCGCCAGCAGCCAAGAAACGAGGGTGGGCTACACCTTC
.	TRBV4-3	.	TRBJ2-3	CASSLQTGDTQYF	TGCGCCAGCAGCCTACAAACTGGGGATACGCAGTATTTT
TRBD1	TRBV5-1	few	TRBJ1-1	CASRDGTGAMHTEAFF	TGCGCCAGCCGAGACGGGACAGGGGCCATGCACACTGAAGCTTTCTTT
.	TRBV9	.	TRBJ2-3	CASSGPTYTDTQYF	TGTGCCAGCAGTGGACCAACCTACACAGATACGCAGTATTTT